Each of the 18 T cell receptor beta chains below was sequenced from the same sample in a study of identical twins. One entry per CDR3 protein results from TCRdb running MiXCR on the 5' RACE reads. This table has about 530,000 distinct CDR3 sequences, over 12% appearing once. The same specimen was also included in a second study, on yellow fever vaccine responses in identical twins.

Specimen: CD4+ T cells sorted from blood. The receptors derive from a woman aged 18-29 years in good health.

This chain joins TRBV5-1 and TRBJ2-2; D not resolved. V was cut by 0 bases and J by 6 bases, with 15 bases left in between. The CDR3 has 16 residues. Germline values: CDR1 SGHRS, CDR2 YFSETQ. CDR3 nucleotide sequence: TGCGCCAGCAGCTTGGCCCTGGGTAGCCGGGCCGGGGAGCTGTTTTTT. This translates into CASSLALGSRAGELFF.

The table lists this clonotype with many counts. The chain uses TRBV12-3 or TRBV12-4 and TRBJ1-5, with 11 nucleotides matching TRBD1. The trim removed 6 bases at V and 6 bases at J, leaving 7 bases unmatched. CDR3 length: 15 residues. CDR3 nucleotides: TGTGCCAGCAGAGATAGGACAGGGGGCCGTCAGCCCCAGCATTTT. It encodes CASRDRTGGRQPQHF.

Ten or more counts support this clonotype. The chain recombines TRBV28 with TRBJ1-5; 9 nucleotides match TRBD1. CDR3 length: 13 residues. The V gene end was trimmed by 5 bases and the J gene end by 6 bases; junction bases not matched to a gene: 2. Per the germline V gene, CDR1 is MDHEN and CDR2 is SYDVKM. The CDR3: CASSTGGVQPQHF. CDR3 in DNA: TGTGCCAGCAGTACAGGGGGCGTTCAGCCCCAGCATTTT.

This clonotype showed up just a few times. The genes are TRBV14 and TRBJ2-1; D not certain. The germline gives CDR1 SGHDN, CDR2 FVKESK. The CDR3 is 15 residues long. Trimming left V 1 base short and J 4 bases short, with 11 bases between. CDR3 nucleotides: TGTGCCAGCAGCCAAGGAGAGGTAGCTTACAATGAGCAGTTCTTC. This encodes CASSQGEVAYNEQFF.

V gene TRBV12-3 or TRBV12-4 combines with J gene TRBJ2-2; D may be TRBD2 (6 bases). V was cut by 6 bases and J by 5 bases, with 13 bases left in between. This CDR3 is built from 14 residues. The DNA of the CDR3 is TGTGCCAGCAGGGGGCGGGGCAGGACCGGGGAGCTGTTTTTT. Translation: CASRGRGRTGELFF.

This clonotype appeared a few times. The chain uses TRBV4-1 and TRBJ1-5; no firm D call. This CDR3 spans 14 amino acids. V lost 0 bases to trimming and J lost 5 bases, with 8 bases between them. Germline CDR1 and CDR2: MGHRA and YSYEKL. The CDR3 bases are TGCGCCAGCAGCCAAGATCCCAATTATCAGCCCCAGCATTTT. This translates into CASSQDPNYQPQHF.

This clonotype occurred a few times. The rearrangement links TRBV3-1 to TRBJ2-5, with 7 nucleotides matching TRBD1. After removal of 0 bases from V and 5 bases from J, the junction contained 12 bases not matched to a gene. Germline values: CDR1 LGHDT, CDR2 YNNKEL (reference sequence). The CDR3 length is 17 residues. The CDR3: CASSQEGNRQGRETQYF. CDR3 in DNA: TGTGCCAGCAGCCAAGAAGGGAATAGACAGGGTAGGGAGACCCAGTACTTC.

This clonotype occurred a few times. The chain is built from TRBV20-1 and TRBJ2-7; D is uncertain. V lost 6 bases and J 5 bases, leaving 11 bases between the germline ends. The germline V gene has CDR1 DFQATT and CDR2 SNEGSKA (reference sequence). There are 11 residues in the CDR3. CDR3 sequence reads: CSALVGHEQYF. DNA of the CDR3: TGCAGTGCCCTAGTAGGTCACGAGCAGTACTTC.

This clonotype was seen a handful of times. This rearrangement joins TRBV29-1 to TRBJ1-2, with 8 bases aligning to TRBD1. From germline, CDR1 is SQVTM and CDR2 ANQGSEA. V lost 4 bases, J lost 2 bases, and 9 bases stayed unmatched. The CDR3 has 15 residues. DNA of the CDR3: TGCAGCGTTGTCCCGGGTCAGGGGGCGAACTATGGCTACACCTTC. As protein: CSVVPGQGANYGYTF.

This clonotype showed up many times. V gene TRBV5-1 combines with J gene TRBJ1-4; 11 nucleotides line up with TRBD1. In germline, CDR1 is SGHRS, CDR2 YFSETQ. This CDR3 has 15 residues. With 4 bases clipped from V and 5 bases from J, the junction kept 4 bases outside the gene matches. The CDR3 DNA is TGCGCCAGCAGCGGGACAGGGGGTAGGAATGAAAAACTGTTTTTT. It encodes CASSGTGGRNEKLFF.

This clonotype was seen a handful of times. This sequence joins TRBV6-5 and TRBJ1-2, with D hard to call. The CDR3 is 12 amino acids. CDR1 is MNHEY and CDR2 is SVGAGI in the germline V gene. Trimming took 2 bases from V and 5 from J, leaving 6 bases between them. In DNA, the CDR3 is TGTGCCAGCAGTTACAGACCGTATGGCTACACCTTC. This translates into CASSYRPYGYTF.

The genes are TRBV29-1 and TRBJ2-3, with TRBD1 matching over 7 bases. V gave up 6 bases and J gave up 2 bases; unmatched junction bases: 11. The CDR3 runs to 15 residues. Per the germline V gene, CDR1 is SQVTM and CDR2 is ANQGSEA. CDR3 in DNA: TGCAGCGTCGGCCTAACAGGGGCGGACACAGATACGCAGTATTTT. Amino acids: CSVGLTGADTDTQYF.

This clonotype was found a few times. This chain links TRBV3-1 with TRBJ2-3; 10 bases agree with TRBD2. Germline V lookup: CDR1 LGHDT, CDR2 YNNKEL (reference sequence). CDR3 length equals 14 residues. V dropped 3 bases and J dropped 3; count of bases not matched to a gene: 0. The chain's CDR3 is CASSHSGRTDTQYF. The CDR3 bases are TGTGCCAGCAGCCATAGCGGGAGGACAGATACGCAGTATTTT.

V and J are TRBV15 and TRBJ2-3; D not certain. V lost 5 bases and J 2 bases, leaving 5 bases between the germline ends. Germline V gives CDR1 LNHNV, CDR2 YYDKDF (reference sequence). There are 12 residues in the CDR3. The chain's CDR3 is CATSRLTDTQYF. CDR3 nucleotides: TGTGCCACCAGCCGGCTCACAGATACGCAGTATTTT.

This chain connects TRBV6-1 to TRBJ2-4, with 7 nucleotides matching TRBD2. The germline gives CDR1 MNHNS, CDR2 SASEGT. V was pared by 2 bases and J by 0 bases, with 13 bases of the junction left unmatched. The CDR3 is 19 residues long. CDR3 residues: CASSEYWSSGALAKNIQYF. As DNA, the CDR3 is TGTGCCAGCAGTGAATATTGGTCTAGCGGCGCACTAGCCAAAAACATTCAGTACTTC.

The chain carries TRBV19 and TRBJ2-1, with D possibly matching TRBD2 (5 bases). This CDR3 contains 14 residues. V lost 0 bases and J 2 bases, leaving 5 bases between the germline ends. The germline V gene has CDR1 LNHDA and CDR2 SQIVND (reference sequence). CDR3 sequence (DNA): TGTGCCAGTAGTATAGAACTAGCCTACAATGAGCAGTTCTTC. Protein product: CASSIELAYNEQFF.

This clonotype has only a few counts. The chain employs TRBV2 and TRBJ2-1; D gene uncertain. The CDR3 contains 10 residues. Germline V lookup: CDR1 SNHLY, CDR2 FYNNEI. Trimming shortened V by 6 bases and J by 7 bases, and 4 bases separated the two germline ends. For the CDR3, the DNA is TGTGCCAGCAGAGAGAATGAGCAGTTCTTC. Translating it yields CASRENEQFF.

The J gene is TRBJ1-2, the V gene TRBV3-1; the match to TRBD1 covers 7 bases. Germline-derived CDR1 and CDR2 are LGHDT and YNNKEL (reference sequence). Losses at the gene ends were 4 bases for V and 5 bases for J; bases not matched to a gene: 10. The CDR3 is 15 amino acids. CDR3 DNA sequence: TGTGCCAGCAGCCCAATCACTGACAGGGCTTATGGCTACACCTTC. Translation gives CASSPITDRAYGYTF.